One and the same sample provided the 25 T cell receptor beta chains below, sequenced in a study of identical twins. TCRdb independently ran MiXCR on the 5' RACE reads; one entry per CDR3 protein. Among under 1 million distinct CDR3 sequences listed, more than 9% were seen once. The same sample was also studied in work on yellow fever vaccine responses in identical twins.

The sequencing input was PBMCs. The receptor source for this set is a woman aged 18 to 35 in good health.

CDR3 residues: CAMGPGLAGISKRDQYF. The CDR3 nucleotides read TGTGCCATGGGCCCCGGACTAGCGGGAATCTCAAAGAGGGACCAGTACTTC. This chain joins TRBV5-2 and TRBJ2-5; TRBD2 is the table's D call and was not checked against the DNA. TRBV5-2 is termed a pseudogene. The CDR3 is 17 residues long.

This clonotype showed up just a few times. The V and J genes are TRBV2 and TRBJ2-5; D is perhaps TRBD1 (6 bases). The CDR3 has 14 amino acids. The V end lost 10 bases, the J end lost 1 base, and 16 bases lay between the germline ends. Germline V gives CDR1 SNHLY, CDR2 FYNNEI. CDR3 in DNA: TGTGCCACCCAAAACACAGGGTTCCAAGAGACCCAGTACTTC. It translates to CATQNTGFQETQYF.

This chain uses TRBV10-3 with TRBJ2-5; 8 positions match TRBD1. The germline V gene has CDR1 ENHRY and CDR2 SYGVKD. The ends lost 6 bases at V and 5 bases at J; junction bases unmatched: 8. The CDR3 is 14 residues long. CDR3 amino acids: CAISSRTGMETQYF. Here the CDR3 DNA reads TGTGCCATCAGCTCCCGGACAGGGATGGAGACCCAGTACTTC.

This clonotype was seen repeatedly, ten times or more. The rearrangement uses TRBV29-1 and TRBJ2-1; D not resolved. Per germline, CDR1 SQVTM and CDR2 ANQGSEA. The CDR3 is made up of 13 amino acids. The V end was cut by 4 bases, the J end by 0 bases, with 7 bases between. The CDR3 nucleotides are TGCAGCGTTGGATCGGTCTCCTACAATGAGCAGTTCTTC. This gives the protein CSVGSVSYNEQFF.

This clonotype was seen a handful of times. The CDR3 reads CASSALAGGTGELFF. CDR3 DNA: TGTGCCAGCAGCGCCCTAGCGGGAGGCACCGGGGAGCTGTTTTTT. This chain connects TRBV9 to TRBJ2-2; 11 bases map to TRBD2. Germline V gene sequence: CDR1 SGDLS, CDR2 YYNGEE. CDR3 length: 15 residues. V dropped 3 bases and J dropped 4; count of bases not matched to a gene: 2.

This clonotype was seen only a few times. The chain combines TRBV12-3 or TRBV12-4 with TRBJ2-5, with 8 bases aligning to TRBD2. The CDR3 consists of 17 residues. The V segment lost 2 bases and the J segment 5 bases; nucleotides outside the gene matches: 13. The CDR3 region has the DNA TGTGCCAGCAGTTTAATCGGTAGCGGGACCTCTTGGGAGACCCAGTACTTC. Translation: CASSLIGSGTSWETQYF.

This clonotype was seen ten or more times. The chain uses TRBV10-3 and TRBJ2-3, with 7 nucleotides matching TRBD2. The germline CDR1 and CDR2 sequences are ENHRY and SYGVKD. CDR3 length: 13 amino acids. V dropped 3 bases and J dropped 5; count of bases not matched to a gene: 2. CDR3 region: CAISDRGEDTQYF. The CDR3 nucleotides are TGTGCCATCAGTGATCGGGGGGAAGATACGCAGTATTTT.

This clonotype has a handful of counts. The gene calls are TRBV6-1 and TRBJ2-7; TRBD2 agrees at 15 bases. The CDR3 covers 18 residues. After removal of 5 bases from V and 4 bases from J, the junction contained 12 bases not matched to a gene. Germline CDR1 is MNHNS and CDR2 is SASEGT. DNA for the CDR3: TGTGCCAGCAGTCCTTCGGGACTAGCGGGAGGCCAGGGGTACGAGCAGTACTTC. Translation gives CASSPSGLAGGQGYEQYF.

The rearrangement joins TRBV13 to TRBJ2-1; D is possibly TRBD2 (5 bases). V lost 5 bases and J lost 5, with 22 bases in between. From germline, CDR1 is PRHDT and CDR2 FYEKMQ (reference sequence). The CDR3 loop spans 17 amino acids. This chain's CDR3 is CASSTRTTGELHNEQFF. The CDR3 nucleotides read TGTGCCAGCAGCACACGAACTACCGGGGAGCTCCACAATGAGCAGTTCTTC. Looking up the rest from reference TRBV13 and TRBJ2-1 gives the full variable domain: AAGVIQSPRHLIKEKRETATLKCYPIPRHDTVYWYQQGPGQDPQFLISFYEKMQSDKGSIPDRFSAQQFSDYHSELNMSSLELGDSALYFCASSTRTTGELHNEQFFGPGTRLTVL.

The table lists this clonotype with a few counts. The chain combines TRBV2 with TRBJ2-1; D gene ambiguous. The CDR3 totals 15 residues. Per the germline V gene, CDR1 is SNHLY and CDR2 is FYNNEI. The germline V and J ends were trimmed by 7 bases and 1 base, with 14 bases remaining between them. This chain's CDR3 is CASMVAAISYNEQFF. The CDR3 DNA is TGTGCCAGCATGGTAGCCGCTATATCCTACAATGAGCAGTTCTTC.

This clonotype was seen more than once but under ten times. This sequence joins TRBV28 and TRBJ2-3; the match to TRBD2 covers 8 bases. The junction had 7 bases not matched to a gene; V was cut back by 5 bases and J by 0 bases. The germline V gene encodes CDR1 MDHEN and CDR2 SYDVKM. This CDR3 spans 16 amino acids. The CDR3 DNA is TGTGCCAGCAGTCGCGGGACTAGTAGTAGCACAGATACGCAGTATTTT. It translates to CASSRGTSSSTDTQYF.

This chain connects TRBV7-4 to TRBJ2-1; 9 bases fit TRBD2. CDR3 length: 17 amino acids. Germline-derived CDR1 and CDR2 are SGHVT and SQSDAQ. After removal of 5 bases from V and 8 bases from J, the junction contained 16 bases not matched to a gene. The CDR3 region is CASSLQSTSGPWDEQFF. As DNA, the CDR3 is TGTGCCAGCAGCCTACAGTCGACTAGCGGCCCTTGGGATGAGCAGTTCTTC. The variable domain in full, completed from reference TRBV7-4 and TRBJ2-1, reads GAGVSQSPRYKVAKRGRDVALRCDSISGHVTLYWYRQTLGQGSEVLTYSQSDAQRDKSGRPSGRFSAERPERSVSTLKIQRTEQGDSAVYLCASSLQSTSGPWDEQFFGPGTRLTVL.

The chain is built from TRBV7-9 and TRBJ2-5, with D possibly being TRBD1 (6 bases). Germline V gene data show CDR1 as SEHNR and CDR2 as FQNEAQ (reference sequence). V lost 3 bases, J lost 4 bases, and 15 bases lay in between. This CDR3 is 15 amino acids long. CDR3 in DNA: TGTGCCAGCAGCTTTGCCGACAGGTTTCCAGAGACCCAGTACTTC. It encodes CASSFADRFPETQYF.

This clonotype was observed a few times. V is TRBV12-3 or TRBV12-4 and J is TRBJ2-7; tentatively, D is TRBD1 or TRBD2 (5 bases each). The CDR3 is made up of 13 amino acids. With 6 bases removed from V and 7 bases from J, the gap between germline ends came to 16 bases. The CDR3 sequence is CASSKTGTGEQYV. The CDR3 bases are TGTGCCAGCAGCAAAACAGGAACGGGGGAGCAGTACGTC.

This clonotype was found a few times. The rearrangement joins TRBV12-3 or TRBV12-4 to TRBJ2-1; 8 bases fit TRBD2. CDR3 length: 16 residues. Unmatched junction bases numbered 10, after V lost 5 bases and J lost 4 bases. This CDR3 reads CASSPPGTSNYNEQFF. CDR3 DNA sequence: TGTGCCAGCAGTCCACCCGGGACTAGTAATTACAATGAGCAGTTCTTC.

The chain carries TRBV11-2 and TRBJ1-1, with no clear D. In germline, CDR1 is SGHAT, CDR2 FQNNGV. V lost 5 bases, J lost 5 bases, and 18 bases lay in between. The length of the CDR3 is 15 residues. The CDR3 DNA reads as TGTGCCAGCAGCCAAAGGACCATGATAGGGACTGAAGCTTTCTTT. Its protein is CASSQRTMIGTEAFF.

The chain combines TRBV24-1 with TRBJ2-2; weak D call: TRBD2 (5 bases). The germline V gene encodes CDR1 KGHDR and CDR2 SFDVKD. V lost 4 bases, J lost 6 bases, and 11 bases lay in between. The CDR3 contains 14 residues. CDR3 region: CATSESPGAGELFF. Written as DNA, the CDR3 is TGTGCCACCAGTGAATCTCCCGGGGCCGGGGAGCTGTTTTTT.

This clonotype was seen ten or more times. The gene calls are TRBV12-3 or TRBV12-4 and TRBJ2-5; TRBD2 agrees at 11 bases. V shed 7 bases, J shed 4 bases, and the junction held 14 bases outside the gene matches. This CDR3 comprises 17 residues. The CDR3 is CASTSLPGLAVTETQYF. The CDR3 DNA follows: TGTGCCAGCACCTCCTTGCCGGGACTAGCGGTTACAGAGACCCAGTACTTC.

This clonotype was found a few times. V and J are TRBV9 and TRBJ1-1; D is perhaps TRBD1 (5 bases). This CDR3 contains 13 residues. Germline lookup yields CDR1 SGDLS and CDR2 YYNGEE. V lost 2 bases to trimming and J lost 4 bases, with 9 bases between them. The DNA for the CDR3 is TGTGCCAGCAGCGTCGGGGGGATCACTGAAGCTTTCTTT. Translating gives CASSVGGITEAFF.

This clonotype has a handful of counts. This rearrangement joins TRBV10-3 to TRBJ2-7; either TRBD1 or TRBD2 may fit D (5 bases each). The CDR3 sequence is 12 residues long. V was cut by 3 bases and J by 5 bases, with 8 bases left in between. Germline V gene sequence: CDR1 ENHRY, CDR2 SYGVKD. The CDR3 loop reads CAISDLGDEQYF. CDR3 sequence (DNA): TGTGCCATCAGTGATCTGGGGGACGAGCAGTACTTC.

This clonotype showed up just a few times. This chain links TRBV28 with TRBJ2-3; TRBD2 might be the D (6 bases). With 6 bases removed from V and 4 bases from J, the gap between germline ends came to 17 bases. The CDR3 loop spans 15 amino acids. Germline V gene sequence: CDR1 MDHEN, CDR2 SYDVKM. CDR3 loop: CASSSPIAVPDTQYF. The CDR3, as DNA: TGTGCCAGCAGCTCTCCGATAGCGGTCCCAGATACGCAGTATTTT.

The chain employs TRBV29-1 and TRBJ2-3, with a possible D match to TRBD2 (5 bases). The germline V gene encodes CDR1 SQVTM and CDR2 ANQGSEA. The CDR3 spans 15 residues. Trimming took off 7 bases at V and 1 base at J, with 18 bases between the two ends. CDR3 loop: CSAALEGRGTDTQYF. CDR3 in DNA: TGCAGCGCCGCCCTTGAGGGTAGAGGCACAGATACGCAGTATTTT.

The sample holds many counts of this clonotype. The genes are TRBV12-3 or TRBV12-4 and TRBJ2-2; the match to TRBD1 covers 7 bases. V shed 6 bases, J shed 1 base, and the junction held 5 bases outside the gene matches. The CDR3 spans 15 residues. The CDR3 reads CASRVRGLNTGELFF. The CDR3 DNA is TGTGCCAGCAGGGTCAGGGGGTTGAACACCGGGGAGCTGTTTTTT.

The chain employs TRBV4-1 and TRBJ1-5; 10 bases agree with TRBD1. Germline-derived CDR1 and CDR2 are MGHRA and YSYEKL. V gave up 1 base and J gave up 2 bases; unmatched junction bases: 5. This CDR3 comprises 17 residues. The CDR3 is CASSQGRGTGGNQPQHF. CDR3 sequence (DNA): TGCGCCAGCAGCCAAGGCCGAGGGACAGGGGGCAATCAGCCCCAGCATTTT.

The rearrangement joins TRBV2 to TRBJ2-3; no clear D. This CDR3 has 12 amino acids. V was shortened by 7 bases and J by 1 base, with 6 bases between the two germline ends. CDR1 is SNHLY, CDR2 FYNNEI, per germline. In DNA, the CDR3 is TGTGCCAGCACCACGGGCACAGATACGCAGTATTTT. Protein: CASTTGTDTQYF.